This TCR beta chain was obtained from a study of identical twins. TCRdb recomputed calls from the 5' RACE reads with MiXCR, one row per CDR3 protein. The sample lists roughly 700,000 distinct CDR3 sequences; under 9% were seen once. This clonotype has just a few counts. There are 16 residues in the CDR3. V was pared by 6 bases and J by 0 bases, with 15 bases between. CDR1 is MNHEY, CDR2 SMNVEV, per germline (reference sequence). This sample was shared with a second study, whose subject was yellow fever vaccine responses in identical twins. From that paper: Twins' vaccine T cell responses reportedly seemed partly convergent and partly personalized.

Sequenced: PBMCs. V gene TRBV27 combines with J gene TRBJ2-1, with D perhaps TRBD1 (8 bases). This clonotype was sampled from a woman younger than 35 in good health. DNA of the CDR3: TGTGCCAGCAGGCAAAGCGGGACAGGCTCCTACAATGAGCAGTTCTTC. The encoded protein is CASRQSGTGSYNEQFF.